This entry lists 4 T cell receptor beta chains sequenced from one sample in a study of blood T cell repertoires in COVID-19 (dated by TCRdb to the early 2020s). Receptors were amplified or captured by the immunoSEQ multiplex PCR assay. TCRdb obtained this table from immuneACCESS and retained in-frame rearrangements with V and J assigned. These tables miss some clones; where compared with another copy, unresolved V genes account for less than half of the shortfall, and the remainder is unexplained. In this sample the table shows 200,000 to 250,000 clones, approximately 82% of which occur a single time. About 15% of the sample lies in the top ten. Sequencing used PBMCs or T cells enriched from blood (not recorded which). The receptors were gathered from a man aged 40-49 years who had recovered from COVID-19.

The gene calls are TRBV18 and TRBJ2-7, with TRBD1 as a possible D gene (6 bases). V lost 5 bases to trimming and J lost 1 base, with 12 bases between them. There are 14 residues in the CDR3. From germline, CDR1 is KGHSH and CDR2 LQKENI. Here the CDR3 reads CASSAGTKSYEQYF. CDR3 coding DNA: TGTGCCAGCTCAGCCGGGACAAAATCCTACGAGCAGTACTTC.

The chain employs TRBV15 and TRBJ2-7; TRBD1 aligns across 9 bases. Germline values: CDR1 LNHNV, CDR2 YYDKDF (reference sequence). The CDR3 covers 14 residues. The J segment lost 6 bases and the V segment lost 1 base, leaving 4 bases of the junction unmatched. In nucleotides, the CDR3 is TGTGCCACCAGCAGAGGGGGACAGGGACCCGAGCAGTACTTC. Translating it yields CATSRGGQGPEQYF.

The V and J genes are TRBV7-8 and TRBJ1-5; a possible D gene is TRBD1 (5 bases). This CDR3 region has 14 residues. V lost 4 bases to trimming and J lost 0 bases, with 7 bases between them. The V gene's germline CDR1 is SGHVS and CDR2 FQNEAQ. CDR3 residues: CASSSQDSNQPQHF. CDR3 nucleotides: TGTGCCAGCAGCTCACAGGATAGCAATCAGCCCCAGCATTTT.

V is TRBV7-3 and J is TRBJ1-1, with D perhaps matching TRBD1 (5 bases). Deletions cut 2 bases from V and 6 bases from J, with 10 bases between. CDR3 size: 13 residues. Germline lookup yields CDR1 SGHTA and CDR2 FQGTGA. CDR3 residues: CASSLLTGAEAFF. The CDR3 coding sequence is TGTGCCAGCAGCTTATTGACGGGGGCTGAAGCTTTCTTT.